This T cell receptor (beta chain) was identified during a study of low-dose radiotherapy and immunotherapy resistance in tumors. Across the study: Intravenous cyclophosphamide 200 mg/m2 was given every two weeks, one day before radiation and immunotherapy.

The CDR3 totals 15 residues. Trimming removed 6 bases at V and 5 bases at J, with 16 bases between. Germline V lookup: CDR1 MNHEY, CDR2 SVGEGT. TRAV- and TRBV-specific primers, spanning alpha and beta chains, primed first-strand cDNA. Both a constant-region primer and a V-primer adapter served to amplify TCRs across roughly 20 PCR cycles. In vitro transcription amplified isolated mRNA. TCRdb processed the reads anew with MiXCR; each CDR3 protein has one entry. The data contain 35,000 to 50,000 distinct CDR3 sequences, 25% to 40% of them singletons. Time point given: before trial treatment. Donors were dosed with nivolumab and ipilimumab; they also received aspirin, low-dose cyclophosphamide and low-dose radiotherapy. Each patient who was eligible had an advanced solid tumor with no tumor-infiltrating lymphocytes. This clonotype was recorded at least ten times.

This rearrangement joins TRBV6-2 or TRBV6-3 to TRBJ2-2; unclear D gene. The TCR was taken from a male donor with gallbladder cancer. The specimen was PBMCs, collected before treatment. The CDR3 DNA follows: TGTGCCAGCAGGAGACTGAGCCTGGAAACCGGGGAGCTGTTTTTT. Its translation: CASRRLSLETGELFF.